The rows below give T cell receptor beta chains drawn from one sample of a study of persistence of HIV-infected CD4 T cells. Their specific antigens are unknown. Here immunoSEQ multiplex PCR was the method, and the copy in TCRdb shows in-frame clones only, minus some. In the table there are over 35,000 clones, roughly nine tenths of which are singletons. The specimen was CD4+ T cells sorted from PBMCs after roughly 19-hour stimulation, collected from a patient who received antiretroviral therapy. Every receptor here comes from an adult man with HIV who was CMV-seropositive. CDR3s leave out the opening cysteine and the closing phenylalanine or tryptophan.

V gene	J gene	CDR3 length	CDR3 protein
TRBV5-1	TRBJ1-1	11	ASSLALMDGAF
TRBV6-5	TRBJ1-1	11	ASRLREGTEAF
TRBV19	TRBJ1-2	12	ASSIGGLDYGYT
TRBV5-1	TRBJ2-2	14	ASRTSGTGGTGELF
TRBV27	TRBJ2-2	13	ASTQLAGMTGELF
TRBV6-5	TRBJ2-2	13	ASSYSTKNTGELF
TRBV4-1	TRBJ1-3	13	ASSPGPATGNTIY
TRBV28	TRBJ1-1	13	ASSPRGEPRTEAF
TRBV10-3	TRBJ1-2	12	AISGENPPYGYT
TRBV28	TRBJ1-1	11	AGGEGGDTEAF
TRBV18	TRBJ1-6	12	ASSPDRSGSPLH
TRBV28	TRBJ1-1	10	ASSSGTEEAF
TRBV28	TRBJ1-6	13	ASISSQGANSPLH
TRBV6-5	TRBJ1-1	12	ASRAGQGATEAF
TRBV5-1	TRBJ1-3	13	ASSLTSGQGNTIY
TRBV27	TRBJ1-1	14	ASRSQGALRNTEAF
TRBV28	TRBJ1-4	12	ASSFRATNEKLF
TRBV7-8	TRBJ1-2	10	ASSPGLYGYT
TRBV18	TRBJ1-2	13	ASSPSGLQNYGYT
TRBV20-1	TRBJ1-1	8	SAREPEAF
TRBV5-8	TRBJ1-2	13	ASSPGVRGVNGYT
TRBV7-2	TRBJ2-3	12	ASSLGTSTDTQY
TRBV6-5	TRBJ1-5	12	ASSYSSFYQPQH
TRBV7-2	TRBJ1-3	18	ASSLARRRQGPSSGNTIY
TRBV15	TRBJ1-5	11	ATSGGGNQPQH
TRBV14	TRBJ2-6	16	ASSHGAKYLSGANVLT
TRBV6-1	TRBJ1-1	10	ASLQGDTEAF
TRBV5-4	TRBJ2-5	12	ASGRDRRQETQY
TRBV12-5	TRBJ2-1	16	ASGLVNDGRTISNEQF
TRBV3-1/TRBV3-2	TRBJ2-7	11	ASSQRGESEQY
TRBV28	TRBJ2-3	14	ASSNGQGLSTDTQY
TRBV18	TRBJ2-3	12	ASSPTRGTDTQY
TRBV24-1	TRBJ2-1	14	ATSAQGGQARNEQF
TRBV4-2	TRBJ2-1	12	ASSDRDHTGEQF
TRBV25-1	TRBJ2-2	13	ASKGIGGNTGELF
TRBV11-3	TRBJ2-1	13	ASSFGGPDYNEQF
TRBV5-6	TRBJ2-7	13	ASRHTGTGDSEQY
TRBV24-1	TRBJ2-2	15	ATSDAPGQGNTGELF
TRBV4-1	TRBJ2-2	17	ASSRQTSGGAGNTGELF
TRBV6-1	TRBJ1-5	12	ASSEGNSNQPQH
TRBV11-3	TRBJ2-3	12	ASSFGGGKDTQY
TRBV18	TRBJ2-7	12	ASSPRQNSYEQY
TRBV24-1	TRBJ2-6	12	ATSGNSGANVLT
TRBV9	TRBJ1-1	13	ASSVDGFLGTEAF
TRBV5-6	TRBJ1-2	13	ASSLGQGAGYGYT
TRBV29-1	TRBJ2-1	12	SVQRRQGHNEQF